This T cell receptor beta chain was found in a study of cytomegalovirus exposure and HLA in healthy donors. About the research overall: Within an early data release were roughly 83 million unique TCRs drawn from HLA-typed donors. Regarding the study as a whole: The study labeled fewer than 200 TCR beta chains cytomegalovirus-associated. Within an earlier analysis, most TCR beta V segments proved productive either about 90% or about 30% of the time.

The table lists this clone with a few counts. Its antigen is undetermined. V was clipped by 5 bases and J by 3 bases, with 22 bases between them. Per the germline V gene, CDR1 is SEHNR and CDR2 is FQNEAQ (reference sequence). There are 17 residues in the CDR3. The study ran its PCR with 60 Vbeta and 13 Jbeta primers. Produced via immunoSEQ multiplex PCR; TCRdb's table is partial and in-frame only. The sample shows over 100,000 clones, 75% to 80% of them seen only once. Nominally healthy donors provided the samples, though records likely missed some immune exposures. The TCR comes from a woman under 40 in good health and CMV-seropositive. Material for sequencing was PBMCs. The rearrangement links TRBV7-9 to TRBJ1-1, with D possibly TRBD1 on 5 matching bases. In DNA form, the CDR3 reads TGTGCCAGCAGCGACAGCGGGCAGGGAGAGAAGGACACTGAAGCTTTCTTT. Amino acid sequence: CASSDSGQGEKDTEAFF.